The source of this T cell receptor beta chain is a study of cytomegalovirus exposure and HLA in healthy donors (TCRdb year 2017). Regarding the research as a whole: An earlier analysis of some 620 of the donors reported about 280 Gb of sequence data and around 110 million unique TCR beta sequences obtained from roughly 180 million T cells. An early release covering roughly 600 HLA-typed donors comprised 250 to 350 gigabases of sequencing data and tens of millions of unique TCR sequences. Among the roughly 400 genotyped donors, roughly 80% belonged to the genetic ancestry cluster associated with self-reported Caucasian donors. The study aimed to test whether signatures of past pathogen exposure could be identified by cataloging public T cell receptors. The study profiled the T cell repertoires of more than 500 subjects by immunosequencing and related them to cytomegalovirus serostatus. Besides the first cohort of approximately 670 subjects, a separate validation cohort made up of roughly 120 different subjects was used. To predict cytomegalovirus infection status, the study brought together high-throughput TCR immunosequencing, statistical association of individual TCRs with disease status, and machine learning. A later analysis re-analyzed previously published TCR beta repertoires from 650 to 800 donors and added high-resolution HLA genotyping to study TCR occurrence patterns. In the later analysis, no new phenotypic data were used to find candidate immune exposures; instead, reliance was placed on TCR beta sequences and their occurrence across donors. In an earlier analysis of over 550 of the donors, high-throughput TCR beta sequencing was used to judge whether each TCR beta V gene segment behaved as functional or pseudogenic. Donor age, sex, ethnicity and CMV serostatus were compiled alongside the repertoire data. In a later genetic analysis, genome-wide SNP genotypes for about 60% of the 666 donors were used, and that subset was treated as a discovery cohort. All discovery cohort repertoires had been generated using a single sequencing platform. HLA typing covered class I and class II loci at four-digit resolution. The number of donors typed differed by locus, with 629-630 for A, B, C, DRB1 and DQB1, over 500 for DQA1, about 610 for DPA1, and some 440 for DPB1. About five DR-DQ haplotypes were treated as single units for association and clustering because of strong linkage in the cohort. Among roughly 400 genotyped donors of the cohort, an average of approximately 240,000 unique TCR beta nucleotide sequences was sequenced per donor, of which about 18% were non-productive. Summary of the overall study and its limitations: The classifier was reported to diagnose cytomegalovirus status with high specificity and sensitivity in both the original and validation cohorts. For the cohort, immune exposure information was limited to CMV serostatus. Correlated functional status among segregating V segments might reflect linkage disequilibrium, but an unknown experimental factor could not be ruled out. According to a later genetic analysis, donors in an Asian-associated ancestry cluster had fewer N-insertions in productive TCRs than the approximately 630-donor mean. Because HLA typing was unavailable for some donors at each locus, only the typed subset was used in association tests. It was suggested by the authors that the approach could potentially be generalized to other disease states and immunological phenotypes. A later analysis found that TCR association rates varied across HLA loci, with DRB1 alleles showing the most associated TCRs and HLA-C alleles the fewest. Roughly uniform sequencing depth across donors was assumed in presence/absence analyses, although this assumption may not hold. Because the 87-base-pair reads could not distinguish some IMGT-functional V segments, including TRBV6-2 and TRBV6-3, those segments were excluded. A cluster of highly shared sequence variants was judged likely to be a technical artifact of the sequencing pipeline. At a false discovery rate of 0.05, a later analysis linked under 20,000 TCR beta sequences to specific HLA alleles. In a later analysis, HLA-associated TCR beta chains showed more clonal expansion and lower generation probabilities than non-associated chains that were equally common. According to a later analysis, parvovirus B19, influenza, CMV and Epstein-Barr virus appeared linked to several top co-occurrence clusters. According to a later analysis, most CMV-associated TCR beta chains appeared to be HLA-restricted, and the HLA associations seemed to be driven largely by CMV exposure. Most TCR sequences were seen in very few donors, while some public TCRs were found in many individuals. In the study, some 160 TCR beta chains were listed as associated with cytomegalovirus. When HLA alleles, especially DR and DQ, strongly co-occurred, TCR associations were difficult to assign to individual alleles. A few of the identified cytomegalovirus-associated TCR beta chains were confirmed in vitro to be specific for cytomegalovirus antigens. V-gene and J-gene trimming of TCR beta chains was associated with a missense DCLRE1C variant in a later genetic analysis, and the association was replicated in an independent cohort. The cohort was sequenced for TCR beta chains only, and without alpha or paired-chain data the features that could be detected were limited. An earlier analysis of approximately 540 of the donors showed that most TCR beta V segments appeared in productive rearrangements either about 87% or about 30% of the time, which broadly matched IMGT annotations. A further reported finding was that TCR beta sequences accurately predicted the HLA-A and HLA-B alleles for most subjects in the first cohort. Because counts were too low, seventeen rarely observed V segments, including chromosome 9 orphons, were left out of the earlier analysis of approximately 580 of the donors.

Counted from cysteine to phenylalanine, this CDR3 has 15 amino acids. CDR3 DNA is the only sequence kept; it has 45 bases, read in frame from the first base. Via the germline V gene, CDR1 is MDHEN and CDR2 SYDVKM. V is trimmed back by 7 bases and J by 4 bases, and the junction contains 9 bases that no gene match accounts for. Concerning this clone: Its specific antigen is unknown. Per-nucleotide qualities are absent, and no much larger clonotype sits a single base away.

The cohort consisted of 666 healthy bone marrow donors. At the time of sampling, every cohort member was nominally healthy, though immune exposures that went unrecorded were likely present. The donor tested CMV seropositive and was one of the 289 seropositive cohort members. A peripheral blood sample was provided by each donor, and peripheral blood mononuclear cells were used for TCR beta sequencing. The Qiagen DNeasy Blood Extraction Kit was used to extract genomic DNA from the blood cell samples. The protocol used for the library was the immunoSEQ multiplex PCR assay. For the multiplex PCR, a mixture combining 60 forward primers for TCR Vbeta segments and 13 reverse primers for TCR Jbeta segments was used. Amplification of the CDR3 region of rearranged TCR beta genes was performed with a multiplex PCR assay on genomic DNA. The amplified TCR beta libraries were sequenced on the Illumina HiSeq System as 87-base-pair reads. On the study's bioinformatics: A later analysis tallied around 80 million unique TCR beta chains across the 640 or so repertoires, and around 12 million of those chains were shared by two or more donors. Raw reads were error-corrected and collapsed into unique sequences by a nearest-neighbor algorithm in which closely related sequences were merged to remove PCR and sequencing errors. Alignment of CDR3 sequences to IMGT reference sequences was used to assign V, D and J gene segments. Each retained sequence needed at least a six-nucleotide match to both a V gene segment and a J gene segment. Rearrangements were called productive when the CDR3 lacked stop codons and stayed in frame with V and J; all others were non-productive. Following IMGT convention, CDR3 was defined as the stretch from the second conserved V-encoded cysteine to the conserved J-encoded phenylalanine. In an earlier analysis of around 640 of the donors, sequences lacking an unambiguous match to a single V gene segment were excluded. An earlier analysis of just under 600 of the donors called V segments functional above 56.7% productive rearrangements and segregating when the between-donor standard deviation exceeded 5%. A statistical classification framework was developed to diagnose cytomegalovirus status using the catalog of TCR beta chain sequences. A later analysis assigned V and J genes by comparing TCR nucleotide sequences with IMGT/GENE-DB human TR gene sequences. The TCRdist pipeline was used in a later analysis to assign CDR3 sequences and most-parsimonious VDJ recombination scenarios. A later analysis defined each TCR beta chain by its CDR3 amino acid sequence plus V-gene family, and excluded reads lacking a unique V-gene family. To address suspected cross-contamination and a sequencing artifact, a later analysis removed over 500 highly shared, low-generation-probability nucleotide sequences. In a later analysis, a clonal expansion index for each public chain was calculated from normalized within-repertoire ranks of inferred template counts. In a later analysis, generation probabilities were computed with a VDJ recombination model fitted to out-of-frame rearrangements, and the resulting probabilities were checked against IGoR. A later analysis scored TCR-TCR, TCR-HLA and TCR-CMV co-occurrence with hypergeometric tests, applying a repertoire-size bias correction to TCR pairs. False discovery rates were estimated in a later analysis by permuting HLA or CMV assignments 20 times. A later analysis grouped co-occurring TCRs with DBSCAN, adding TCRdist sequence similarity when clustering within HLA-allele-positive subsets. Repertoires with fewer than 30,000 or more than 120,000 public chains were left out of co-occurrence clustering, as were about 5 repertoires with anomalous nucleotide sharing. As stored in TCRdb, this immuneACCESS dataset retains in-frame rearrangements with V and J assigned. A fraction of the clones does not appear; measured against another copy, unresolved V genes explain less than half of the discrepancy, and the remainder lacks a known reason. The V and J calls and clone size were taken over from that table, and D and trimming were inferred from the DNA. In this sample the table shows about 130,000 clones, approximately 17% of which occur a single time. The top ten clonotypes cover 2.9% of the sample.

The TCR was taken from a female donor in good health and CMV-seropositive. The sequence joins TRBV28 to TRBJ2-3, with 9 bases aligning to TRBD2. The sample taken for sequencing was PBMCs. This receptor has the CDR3 CASTIGLAGSDTQYF. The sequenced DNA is TGTGCCAGCACTATAGGGCTAGCGGGATCAGATACGCAGTATTTT.